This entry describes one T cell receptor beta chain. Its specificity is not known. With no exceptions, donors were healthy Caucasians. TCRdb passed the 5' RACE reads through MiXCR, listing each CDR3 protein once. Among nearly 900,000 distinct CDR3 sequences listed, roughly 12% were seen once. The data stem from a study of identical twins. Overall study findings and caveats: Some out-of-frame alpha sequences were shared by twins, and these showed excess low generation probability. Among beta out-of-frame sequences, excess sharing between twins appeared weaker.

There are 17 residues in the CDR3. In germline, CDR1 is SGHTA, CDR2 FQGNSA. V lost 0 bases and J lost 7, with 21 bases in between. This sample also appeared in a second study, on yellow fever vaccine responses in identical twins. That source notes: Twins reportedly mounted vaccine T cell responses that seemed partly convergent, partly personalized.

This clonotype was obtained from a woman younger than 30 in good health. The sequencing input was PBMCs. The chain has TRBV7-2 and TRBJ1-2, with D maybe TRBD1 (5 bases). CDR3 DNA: TGTGCCAGCAGCTTAGCCGGGACCGTGGGGGGAAACCTTGGCTACACCTTC. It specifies CASSLAGTVGGNLGYTF.